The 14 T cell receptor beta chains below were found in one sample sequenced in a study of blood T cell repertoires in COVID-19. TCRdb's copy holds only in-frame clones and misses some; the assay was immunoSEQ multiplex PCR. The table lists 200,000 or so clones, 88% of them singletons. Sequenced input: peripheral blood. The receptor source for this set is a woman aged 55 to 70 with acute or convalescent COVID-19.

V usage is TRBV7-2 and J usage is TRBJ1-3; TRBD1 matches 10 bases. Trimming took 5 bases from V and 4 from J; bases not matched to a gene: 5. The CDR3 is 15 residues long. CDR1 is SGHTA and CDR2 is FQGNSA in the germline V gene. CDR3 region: CASSRDRGAGNTIYF. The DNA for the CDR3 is TGTGCCAGCAGCAGGGACAGGGGTGCGGGAAACACCATATATTTT.

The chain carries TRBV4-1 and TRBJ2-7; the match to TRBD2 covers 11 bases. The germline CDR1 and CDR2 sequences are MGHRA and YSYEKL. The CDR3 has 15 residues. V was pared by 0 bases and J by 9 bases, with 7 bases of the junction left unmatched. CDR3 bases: TGCGCCAGCAGCCAAGAAGGAACTAGCGGGAGCGTGCAGTACTTC. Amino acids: CASSQEGTSGSVQYF.

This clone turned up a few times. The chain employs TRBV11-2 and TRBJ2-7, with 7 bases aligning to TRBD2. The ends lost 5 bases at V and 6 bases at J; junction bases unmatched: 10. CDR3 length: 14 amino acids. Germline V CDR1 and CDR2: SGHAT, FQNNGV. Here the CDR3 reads CASSEERDIGEQYF. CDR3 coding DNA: TGTGCCAGCAGCGAGGAGCGGGATATAGGCGAGCAGTACTTC.

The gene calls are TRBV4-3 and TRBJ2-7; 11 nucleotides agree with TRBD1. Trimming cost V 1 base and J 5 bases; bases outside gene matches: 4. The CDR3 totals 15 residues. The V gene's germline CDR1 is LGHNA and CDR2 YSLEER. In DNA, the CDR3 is TGCGCCAGCAGCCAAGCAGGACAGGGGGCCCACGAGCAGTACTTC. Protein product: CASSQAGQGAHEQYF.

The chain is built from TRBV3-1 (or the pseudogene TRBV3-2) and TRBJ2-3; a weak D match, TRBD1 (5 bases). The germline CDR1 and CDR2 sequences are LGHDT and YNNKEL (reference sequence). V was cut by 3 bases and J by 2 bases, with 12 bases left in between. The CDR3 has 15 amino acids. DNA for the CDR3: TGTGCCAGCAGCCAGTTGGGGCTCAACACAGATACGCAGTATTTT. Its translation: CASSQLGLNTDTQYF.

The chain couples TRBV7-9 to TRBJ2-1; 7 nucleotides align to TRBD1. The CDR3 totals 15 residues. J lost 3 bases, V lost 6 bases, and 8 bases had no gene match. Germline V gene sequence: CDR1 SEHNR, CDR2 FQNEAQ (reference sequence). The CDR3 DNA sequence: TGTGCCAGCAGACCCAGTGACAGGGTCTACAATGAGCAGTTCTTC. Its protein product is CASRPSDRVYNEQFF.

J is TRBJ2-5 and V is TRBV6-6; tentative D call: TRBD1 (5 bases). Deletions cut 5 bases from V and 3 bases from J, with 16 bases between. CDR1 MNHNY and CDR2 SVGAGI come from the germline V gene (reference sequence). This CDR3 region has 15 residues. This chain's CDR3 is CASSITGVVKETQYF. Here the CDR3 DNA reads TGTGCCAGCAGTATAACAGGCGTCGTTAAAGAGACCCAGTACTTC.

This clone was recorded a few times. CDR3 nucleotide sequence: TGTGCCAGCAGTCCAGGGGACTATGGCTACACCTTC. Amino acid sequence: CASSPGDYGYTF. The chain carries TRBV3-1 (or the pseudogene TRBV3-2) and TRBJ1-2, with TRBD1 as a possible D gene (6 bases). Trimming left V 6 bases short and J 3 bases short, with 8 bases between. The CDR3 consists of 12 residues. Germline CDR1 LGHDT, CDR2 YNNKEL (reference sequence).

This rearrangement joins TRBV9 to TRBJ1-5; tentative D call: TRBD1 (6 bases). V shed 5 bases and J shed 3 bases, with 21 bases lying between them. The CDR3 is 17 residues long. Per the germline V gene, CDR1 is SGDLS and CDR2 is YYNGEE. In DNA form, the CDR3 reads TGTGCCAGCAGACGACCGACGATGCCAGGGGCCAATCAGCCCCAGCATTTT. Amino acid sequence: CASRRPTMPGANQPQHF.

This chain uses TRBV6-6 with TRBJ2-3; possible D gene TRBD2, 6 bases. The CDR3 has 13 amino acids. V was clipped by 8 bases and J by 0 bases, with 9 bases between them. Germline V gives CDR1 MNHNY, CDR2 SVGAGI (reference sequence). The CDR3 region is CASRRESTDTQYF. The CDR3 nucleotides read TGTGCCAGCCGGAGGGAAAGCACAGATACGCAGTATTTT.

CDR3 nucleotide sequence: TGTGCCAGCAGCTTTAGCGCCGAGCAGTACTTC. Its translation is CASSFSAEQYF. The chain uses TRBV7-9 and TRBJ2-7; TRBD2 is a possible D gene (5 bases). Trimming left V 3 bases short and J 6 bases short, with 6 bases between. This CDR3 has 11 amino acids. Looked up from germline, CDR1 is SEHNR and CDR2 is FQNEAQ (reference sequence).

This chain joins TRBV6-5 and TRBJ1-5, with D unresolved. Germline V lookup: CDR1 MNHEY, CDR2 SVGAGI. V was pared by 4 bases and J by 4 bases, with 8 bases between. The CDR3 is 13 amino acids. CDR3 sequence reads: CASSFRGNQPQHF. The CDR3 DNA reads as TGTGCCAGCAGTTTTAGAGGGAATCAGCCCCAGCATTTT.

CDR3 sequence reads: CASSDRGKRGNTIYF. The CDR3, as DNA: TGTGCCAGCAGTGATCGAGGGAAGAGGGGAAACACCATATATTTT. The chain uses TRBV6-1 and TRBJ1-3, with D unresolved. V dropped 3 bases and J dropped 4 bases, with 13 bases sitting between them. This CDR3 has 15 amino acids. Germline V gives CDR1 MNHNS, CDR2 SASEGT.

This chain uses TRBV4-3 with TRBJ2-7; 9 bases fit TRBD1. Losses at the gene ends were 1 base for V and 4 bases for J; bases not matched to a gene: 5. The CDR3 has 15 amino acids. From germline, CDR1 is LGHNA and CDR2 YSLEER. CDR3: CASSQGGQGLYEQYF. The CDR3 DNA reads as TGCGCCAGCAGCCAAGGGGGACAGGGACTTTACGAGCAGTACTTC.